The subject of this entry is one T cell receptor beta chain. The data stem from a study of CD4 and CD8 cells across lung adenocarcinoma regions. TCRdb re-called the PCR reads through MiXCR, storing one row per CDR3 protein. The data show around 9,800 distinct CDR3 sequences, less than 70% seen once. Donors had localized lung adenocarcinoma, a non-small cell lung cancer. With 3 bases clipped from V and 1 base from J, the junction kept 1 base outside the gene matches. The CDR3 loop spans 15 amino acids. The V gene's germline CDR1 is SGHNT and CDR2 YENEEA. The rearrangement joins TRBV11-3 to TRBJ2-1; 9 bases line up with TRBD2. Sequenced input: CD4+ T cells from the center of a lung tumor. The clonotype comes from a male donor with lung adenocarcinoma. The CD4 and CD8 labels of this study may be unreliable. CDR3 sequence reads: CASSFTSGSYNEQFF. CDR3 DNA sequence: TGTGCCAGCAGCTTTACTAGCGGGTCCTACAATGAGCAGTTCTTC.